This TCR beta chain was profiled in a study of siplizumab effects on memory and regulatory T cells (dated by TCRdb to between 2018 and 2020). As for the study more broadly: The study examined how the anti-CD2 antibody siplizumab affects alloreactive T-cell subsets in allogeneic mixed lymphocyte reactions built from human PBMCs. The paper's findings and limits, for the study overall: About 75-97% of proliferating CD4+ or CD8+ clones could not be given a naive or memory phenotype. Siplizumab significantly lowered the cumulative frequency of alloreactive sequences that could be traced to unstimulated CD4+ memory T cells. In reactions with siplizumab, an average of approximately 69% of mappable alloreactive CD4+ clones were Treg-derived, compared with roughly 26% in control reactions. Greater diversity appeared to be present in unstimulated naive T cells than in memory T cells, and a substantial contribution to the alloresponse seemed to be made by naive cells. No functional confirmation was obtained for the suppressive function of proliferating Tregs from siplizumab cultures. Because sequences at frequencies below about 10^-5 were poorly captured, only a minor fraction of alloreactive clones could be mapped back to unstimulated subsets.

TCRbeta CDR3 sequencing was performed on sorted unstimulated T cells and on proliferating T cells recovered from mixed lymphocyte reactions. Fresh whole blood from 9 to 11 HLA-typed healthy donors was used as the source from which PBMCs were isolated. The library was generated by the immunoSEQ multiplex PCR assay. The deep sequencing platform assayed some 90,000 TCR templates per sample. Genomic DNA extracted from sorted T cells was the material used for TCRbeta CDR3 sequencing. The authors processed their data as follows. The R programming language was used for the clonal analysis of the TCRbeta CDR3 data. Comparing unstimulated samples against CFSE-low samples taken after the reaction was how alloreactive CD4+ and CD8+ clones were defined. Regulatory or non-regulatory origin of alloreactive CD4+ clones was assigned by matching sequences to the sorted unstimulated Treg and non-Treg repertoires. The immuneACCESS repertoire file appears here via TCRdb, limited to in-frame rearrangements. These files lack a portion of the clones; in checked studies, under half of the deficit traces to unresolved V genes, and the cause of the others is not known. V, J and clone size derive from that table, while D and trimming were established from the DNA sequence. This sample has 60,000 or so clones in its table, and 80% to 95% of those were observed once. The leading ten clones occupy 38% of the sample.

CDR1 and CDR2, per the germline V gene, are SGHDT and YYEEEE. Taken from cysteine to phenylalanine, the CDR3 has 14 residues. Of all the DNA, just the CDR3 is kept, 42 bases in frame from base 1. The germline ends are 11 bases apart after V is trimmed by 4 bases and J by 2 bases. This clone was found once. Its antigen is unknown. The input lacks base qualities; no much larger clone sits a single base away. The receptor's source is a human donor in good health. Sequencing was done on a sample of CD8+ T cells sorted from blood. The chain is encoded by TRBV5-6 joined to TRBJ2-3; perhaps TRBD1 is the D gene, with 5 bases matching. The CDR3: CASSMSGNTDTQYF. The nucleotide sequence reads TGTGCCAGCAGCATGTCAGGGAACACAGATACGCAGTATTTT.